This T cell receptor (beta chain) was retrieved from a study of cytomegalovirus exposure and HLA in healthy donors. Whole-study findings and limits: Across donors, presence/absence analyses took sequencing depth to be roughly uniform. Sequence variants that were highly shared formed a cluster that was likely a sequencing artifact. CMV serostatus was the only immune exposure information that was available.

13 Jbeta primers and 60 Vbeta primers were used for the PCR. This table comes from immunoSEQ multiplex PCR, and its TCRdb copy is limited to in-frame clones, with some not included. The sample has about 190,000 clones; 75% to 85% are singletons. As regards this clone: What it recognizes is unknown.

Those who donated were healthy bone marrow donors. Sequencing input: PBMCs. This sequence was found in a woman aged 25 to 39 in good health and CMV-seronegative.

DNA for the CDR3: TGTGCCAGCAGCTCCACGCGGACAGGGAAAGCCAAAAACATTCAGTACTTC. Translated: CASSSTRTGKAKNIQYF. The chain uses TRBV7-8 and TRBJ2-4, with 8 bases matching TRBD1. V was clipped by 4 bases and J by 0 bases; unmatched bases: 8. Germline V gene sequence: CDR1 SGHVS, CDR2 FQNEAQ. The CDR3 spans 17 residues.